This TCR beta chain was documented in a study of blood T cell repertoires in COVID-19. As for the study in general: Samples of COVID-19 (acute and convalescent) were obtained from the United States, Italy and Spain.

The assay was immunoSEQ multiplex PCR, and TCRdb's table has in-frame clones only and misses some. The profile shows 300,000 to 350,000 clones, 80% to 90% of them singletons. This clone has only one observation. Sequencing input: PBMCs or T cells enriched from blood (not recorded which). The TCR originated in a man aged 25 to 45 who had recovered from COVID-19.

CDR3 in amino acids: CASRSDPGGNQPQHF. The CDR3 region has the DNA TGTGCCAGCAGAAGTGACCCAGGGGGCAATCAGCCCCAGCATTTT. The J gene is TRBJ1-5, the V gene TRBV5-5, with a weak D call TRBD1 (6 bases). The V end lost 5 bases, the J end lost 2 bases, and 14 bases lay between the germline ends. The CDR3 loop spans 15 amino acids. Germline V gene lookup returns CDR1 SGHKS and CDR2 YYEKEE (reference sequence).